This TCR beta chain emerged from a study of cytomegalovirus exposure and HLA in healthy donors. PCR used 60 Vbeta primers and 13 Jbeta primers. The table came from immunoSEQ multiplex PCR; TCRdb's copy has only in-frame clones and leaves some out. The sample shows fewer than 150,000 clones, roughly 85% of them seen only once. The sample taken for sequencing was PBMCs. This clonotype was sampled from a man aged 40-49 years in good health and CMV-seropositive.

Written as DNA, the CDR3 is TGCAGTGGCGGGGGACTAAGCTCCTACGAGCAGTACTTC. Amino acids: CSGGGLSSYEQYF. The chain couples TRBV29-1 to TRBJ2-7; 7 bases are a match to TRBD2. The length of the CDR3 is 13 residues. CDR1 and CDR2 (germline): SQVTM, ANQGSEA.